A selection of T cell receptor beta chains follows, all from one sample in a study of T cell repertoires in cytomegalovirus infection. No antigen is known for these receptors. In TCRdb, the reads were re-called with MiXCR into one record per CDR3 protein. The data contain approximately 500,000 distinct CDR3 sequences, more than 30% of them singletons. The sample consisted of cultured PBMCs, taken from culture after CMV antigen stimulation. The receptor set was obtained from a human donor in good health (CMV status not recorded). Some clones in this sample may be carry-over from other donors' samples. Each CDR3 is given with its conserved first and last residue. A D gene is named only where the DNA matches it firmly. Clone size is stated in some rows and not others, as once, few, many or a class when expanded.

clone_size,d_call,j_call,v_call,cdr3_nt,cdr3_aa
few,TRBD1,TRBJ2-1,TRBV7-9,TGTGCCAGCAGCTGGGGACAGGGTGGTGAGCAGTTCTTC,CASSWGQGGEQFF
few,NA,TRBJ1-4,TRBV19,TGTGCCAGTATCGACCCCTTTCTGCCTAATGAAAAACTGTTTTTT,CASIDPFLPNEKLFF
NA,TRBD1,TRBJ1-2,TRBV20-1,TGCAGTGCAGACAGGGAAGGCTACACCTTC,CSADREGYTF
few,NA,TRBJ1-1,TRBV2,TGTGCCAGCATGGGGGGAACACTCGAGGCTTTCTTT,CASMGGTLEAFF
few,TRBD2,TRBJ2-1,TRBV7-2,TGTGCCAGCAGCAAGGGACTAGCGGGAGGGGATGAGCAGTTCTTC,CASSKGLAGGDEQFF
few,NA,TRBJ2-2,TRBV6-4,TGTGCCAGCAGTCCCTTATGGGGAGAGTCCGGGGAGCTGTTTTTT,CASSPLWGESGELFF
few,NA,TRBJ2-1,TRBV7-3,TGTGCCAGCAGTTCCACAGGGAGCGGGAACAATGAGCAGTTCTTC,CASSSTGSGNNEQFF
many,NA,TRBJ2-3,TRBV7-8,TGTGCCAGCAGGCTAGCTGGGCCAGATACGCAGTATTTT,CASRLAGPDTQYF
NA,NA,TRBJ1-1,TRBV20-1,TGCAGTGCTGCGAGGGGACCTGAAGCTTTCTTT,CSAARGPEAFF
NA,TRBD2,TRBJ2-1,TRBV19,TGTGCCACTCGGAGCGGGAGGATCTACAATGAGCAGTTCTTC,CATRSGRIYNEQFF
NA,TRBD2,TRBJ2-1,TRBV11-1,TGTGCCAGCAGCGTCGGACTAGCCTCTAATGAGCATTTCTTC,CASSVGLASNEHFF
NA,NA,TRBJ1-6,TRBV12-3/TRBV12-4,TGTGCCAGCAGTTTAGTGGTGGGGTCACCCCTCCACTTT,CASSLVVGSPLHF
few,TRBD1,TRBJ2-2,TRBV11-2,TGTGCCAGCAGCTTCGGGACAGGGATTAACACCGGGGAGCTGTTTTTT,CASSFGTGINTGELFF
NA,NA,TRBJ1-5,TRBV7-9,TGTGCCAGCAGCTTAGGGACCTACAATCAGCCCCAGCATTTT,CASSLGTYNQPQHF
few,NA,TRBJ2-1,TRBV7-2,TGTGCCAGCAGCCCTCCTAGTAGTGAGCAGTTCTTC,CASSPPSSEQFF
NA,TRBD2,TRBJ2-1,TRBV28,TGTGCCAGCAGTTTGGGACTAGCGGGGAGGGCGTTCTTC,CASSLGLAGRAFF
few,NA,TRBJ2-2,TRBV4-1,TGCGCCAGCAGCCAAGATCCGAACACCGGGGAGCTGTTTTTT,CASSQDPNTGELFF
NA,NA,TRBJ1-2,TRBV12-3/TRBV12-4,TGTGCCAGCAGTTTCAGTATCTATGGCTACACCTTC,CASSFSIYGYTF
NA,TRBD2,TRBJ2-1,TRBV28,TGTGCCAGCAGTTTCCCCCGGGCGGGAGGTTACAATGAGCAGTTCTTC,CASSFPRAGGYNEQFF
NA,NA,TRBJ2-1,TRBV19,TGTGCCAGTAGCCCAGGGTATTACAATGAGCAGTTCTTC,CASSPGYYNEQFF
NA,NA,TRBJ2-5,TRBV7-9,TGTGCCAGCAGCTTAGAGTCCCGGGGGGCTAAAGAGACCCAGTACTTC,CASSLESRGAKETQYF
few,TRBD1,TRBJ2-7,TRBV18,TGTGCCAGCTCACCCGACAGGGCCTACGAGCAGTACTTC,CASSPDRAYEQYF
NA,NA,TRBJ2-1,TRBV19,TGTGCCAGTAGTATACAAGGGGCTGGCAGGGAGCAGTTCTTC,CASSIQGAGREQFF
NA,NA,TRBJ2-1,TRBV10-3,TGTGCCATCAGTGAGCACGCCGATGAGCAGTTCTTC,CAISEHADEQFF
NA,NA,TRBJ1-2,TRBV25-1,TGTGCCAGCAGTGAAATGGCAGGGCCCTATGGCTACACCTTC,CASSEMAGPYGYTF
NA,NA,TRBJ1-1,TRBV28,TGTGCCAGCAGTCTCCAACGTGAAGCTTTCTTT,CASSLQREAFF
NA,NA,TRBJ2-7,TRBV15,TGTGCCACCAGCAGGGTACTAGATGTGCTCGAGCAGTACTTC,CATSRVLDVLEQYF
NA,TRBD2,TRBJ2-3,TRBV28,TGTGCCAGCAGAGGGGAGCGGGATTACACAGATACGCAGTATTTT,CASRGERDYTDTQYF
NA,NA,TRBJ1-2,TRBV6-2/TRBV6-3,TGTGCCAGCAGAAGACTCAACTATGGCTACACCTTC,CASRRLNYGYTF
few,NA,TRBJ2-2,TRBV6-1,TGTGCCAGCAGGGCTAGACCGAACACCGGGGAGCTGTTTTTT,CASRARPNTGELFF
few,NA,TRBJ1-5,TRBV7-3,TGTGCCAGCAGCTTAAGATCTCAGGGAAAGGATAGCAATCAGCCCCAGCATTTT,CASSLRSQGKDSNQPQHF
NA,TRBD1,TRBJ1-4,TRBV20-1,TGCAGTGCCGCGGAACCGGGACAGGGCAGAGGACTGTTTTTT,CSAAEPGQGRGLFF
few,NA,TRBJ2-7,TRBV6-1,TGTGCCAGCAGTGTAACACAGTGGGAGCAGTACTTC,CASSVTQWEQYF
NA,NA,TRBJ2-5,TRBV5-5,TGTGCCAGCAGCTCCGGGACCTCCCAAGAGACCCAGTACTTC,CASSSGTSQETQYF
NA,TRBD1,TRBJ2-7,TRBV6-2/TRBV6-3,TGTGCCAGCAGTTACCAAGACAGGGGCCACTACGAGCAGTACTTC,CASSYQDRGHYEQYF